A selection of T cell receptor beta chains follows, all from one sample in a study of T-cell memory formation after mild COVID-19. From the 5' RACE reads, TCRdb called clonotypes with MiXCR, one entry per CDR3 protein. The sample carries around 450,000 distinct CDR3 sequences, about 24% recorded once. Sequences were obtained from PBMCs or a T cell subset sorted from them (not recorded which). All receptors come from an adult woman who had mild COVID-19 (a few samples of this study predate the infection). Cell type and time point are not known. Both conserved end residues are part of each CDR3. The D gene is left open where the match is weak. Clone size is shown for a subset of rows, as once, few, many or a class of expanded clone.

J gene | D gene | V gene | clone size | CDR3 protein | CDR3 DNA
TRBJ2-5 | . | TRBV7-2 | . | CASSLVAPPRLETQYF | TGTGCCAGCAGCTTAGTGGCCCCCCCTCGCCTGGAGACCCAGTACTTC
TRBJ2-7 | . | TRBV7-6 | few | CASSLEPGEVRNEQYF | TGTGCCAGCAGCTTAGAGCCGGGGGAAGTGAGAAACGAGCAGTACTTC
TRBJ2-7 | . | TRBV20-1 | . | CSAIPTDTYEQYF | TGCAGTGCTATCCCGACAGACACCTACGAGCAGTACTTC
TRBJ2-7 | TRBD1 | TRBV29-1 | . | CSVPGQSSYEQYF | TGCAGCGTCCCGGGACAGAGCTCCTACGAGCAGTACTTC
TRBJ1-5 | . | TRBV29-1 | few | CSAGEGRTGAGPQHF | TGCAGCGCTGGGGAGGGAAGAACTGGTGCAGGGCCCCAGCATTTT
TRBJ2-2 | TRBD2 | TRBV12-3/TRBV12-4 | . | CASSLLAGTGELFF | TGTGCCAGCAGTTTGCTAGCGGGCACCGGGGAGCTGTTTTTT
TRBJ2-7 | . | TRBV27 | . | CASSLFGVGYEQYF | TGTGCCAGCAGTTTATTCGGAGTGGGATATGAGCAGTACTTC
TRBJ2-7 | . | TRBV6-1 | . | CASSEWTAQSRYEQYF | TGTGCCAGCAGTGAGTGGACAGCCCAATCCCGCTACGAGCAGTACTTC
TRBJ2-7 | TRBD2 | TRBV9 | . | CASSVSSGSLYEQYF | TGTGCCAGCAGCGTATCTAGCGGGAGTCTGTACGAGCAGTACTTC
TRBJ2-5 | . | TRBV3-1 | . | CASRQGRQETQYF | TGTGCCAGCAGACAAGGTCGCCAAGAGACCCAGTACTTC
TRBJ1-5 | . | TRBV6-6 | few | CASTKGPWDSNQPQHF | TGTGCCAGCACCAAAGGGCCCTGGGATAGCAATCAGCCCCAGCATTTT
TRBJ2-4 | . | TRBV6-2/TRBV6-3 | . | CASSYSGRENIQYF | TGTGCCAGCAGTTACTCAGGGAGAGAAAACATTCAGTACTTC